This paragraph reports one T cell receptor (beta chain). This entry comes from a study of blood T cell repertoires in COVID-19. Between the trimmed V and J ends, which lost 0 bases and 2 bases, there was a span of 5 bases. This CDR3 spans 14 amino acids. Germline CDR1 reads KGHSH; CDR2 reads LQKENI. Assay used: immunoSEQ multiplex PCR; TCRdb lists only in-frame clones, some missing. The sample yields about 120,000 clones, over 75% seen once. The sample consisted of peripheral blood. The sequence came from a woman aged 80 or over with acute or convalescent COVID-19. The V call is TRBV18, the J call TRBJ2-1; D might be TRBD2 (5 bases). CDR3 DNA sequence: TGTGCCAGCTCACCACCGGGAGCCTACAATGAGCAGTTCTTC. Residues: CASSPPGAYNEQFF.